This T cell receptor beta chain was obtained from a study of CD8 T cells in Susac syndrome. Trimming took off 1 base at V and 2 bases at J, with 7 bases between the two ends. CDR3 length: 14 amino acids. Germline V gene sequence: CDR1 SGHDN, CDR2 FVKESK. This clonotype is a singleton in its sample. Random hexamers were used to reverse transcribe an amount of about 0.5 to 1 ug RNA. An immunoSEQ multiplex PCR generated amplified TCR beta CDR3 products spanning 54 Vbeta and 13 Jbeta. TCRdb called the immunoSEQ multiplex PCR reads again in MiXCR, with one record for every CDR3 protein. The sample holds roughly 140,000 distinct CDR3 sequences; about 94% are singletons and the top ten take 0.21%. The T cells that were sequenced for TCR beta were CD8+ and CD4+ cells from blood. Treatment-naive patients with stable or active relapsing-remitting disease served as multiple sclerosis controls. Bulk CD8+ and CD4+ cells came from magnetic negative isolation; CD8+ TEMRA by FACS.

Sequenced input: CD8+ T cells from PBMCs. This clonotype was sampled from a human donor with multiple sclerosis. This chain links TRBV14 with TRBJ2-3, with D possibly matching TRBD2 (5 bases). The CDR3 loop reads CASSQGGYTDTQYF. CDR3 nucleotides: TGTGCCAGCAGCCAAGGAGGGTACACAGATACGCAGTATTTT.